Here is one TCR beta chain with its context. Antigen: not known. From the reads, TCRdb called clonotypes with MiXCR, one entry per CDR3 protein. The profile shows under 95,000 distinct CDR3 sequences, about half of them singletons. The data stem from a study of T cell repertoires in cytomegalovirus infection. Study as a whole: Well-studied HLA-B-restricted CMV epitopes were used in the study alongside recently identified HLA-C-restricted ones.

Study results and caveats: Carriers of CMV and the relevant HLA type were discriminated by public TCR beta frequency.

Trimming took 4 bases from V and 0 from J; bases not matched to a gene: 1. CDR1 is SNHLY and CDR2 is FYNNEI in the germline V gene. This CDR3 spans 16 amino acids. This clonotype was sampled from a human donor in good health (CMV status not recorded). Some clones in this sample may be carry-over from other donors' samples. Sequencing used CD8+ T cells from cultured PBMCs, obtained from culture after CMV antigen stimulation. The chain carries TRBV2 and TRBJ2-3; 13 bases are a match to TRBD2. CDR3 amino acids: CASSGLAGGSTDTQYF. The CDR3 coding sequence is TGTGCCAGCAGTGGACTAGCGGGAGGAAGCACAGATACGCAGTATTTT.